One and the same sample provided the 30 T cell receptor beta chains below, sequenced in a study of blood T cell repertoires in COVID-19. Produced via immunoSEQ multiplex PCR; TCRdb's table is partial and in-frame only. Altogether 20,000 to 25,000 clones are present, around 90% being singletons, with the ten largest covering about 18%. Source material: peripheral blood. The receptor set was obtained from a human donor in a cohort sampled during active COVID-19.

The chain has TRBV7-9 and TRBJ2-5, with 8 positions matching TRBD1. CDR1 SEHNR and CDR2 FQNEAQ come from the germline V gene (reference sequence). The ends lost 5 bases at V and 4 bases at J; junction bases unmatched: 9. This CDR3 comprises 15 residues. CDR3 sequence (DNA): TGTGCCAGCAGCCCGGCGACAGGGGTTGTAGAGACCCAGTACTTC. Its translation: CASSPATGVVETQYF.

The chain recombines TRBV4-1 with TRBJ2-1; D is unclear. V lost 0 bases and J lost 2, with 17 bases in between. The CDR3 totals 18 residues. Per germline, CDR1 MGHRA and CDR2 YSYEKL. The CDR3 sequence: CASSQEQDQRYPYNEQFF. The CDR3 coding sequence is TGCGCCAGCAGCCAAGAACAAGATCAAAGATACCCCTACAATGAGCAGTTCTTC.

CDR3 nucleotide sequence: TGTGCCAGCAGTGAAAGGGCAGGGTATGGCTACACCTTC. It encodes CASSERAGYGYTF. This chain uses TRBV6-1 with TRBJ1-2; perhaps TRBD1 as D (5 bases). Germline V lookup: CDR1 MNHNS, CDR2 SASEGT. This CDR3 is 13 amino acids long. V lost 2 bases and J 5 bases, leaving 9 bases between the germline ends.

The rearrangement joins TRBV18 to TRBJ1-2, with D perhaps matching TRBD1 (6 bases). CDR1 is KGHSH, CDR2 LQKENI, per germline. Trimming stripped 5 bases from V and 0 bases from J, with 13 bases between. The CDR3 runs to 15 residues. CDR3 in amino acids: CASSSRGGANYGYTF. CDR3 bases: TGTGCCAGCTCATCGAGGGGGGGAGCTAACTATGGCTACACCTTC.

The genes are TRBV6-5 and TRBJ1-1; D is uncertain. Trimming took off 2 bases at V and 4 bases at J, with 17 bases between the two ends. The CDR3 contains 16 residues. The germline V gene encodes CDR1 MNHEY and CDR2 SVGAGI. The CDR3 DNA sequence: TGTGCCAGCAGTTACCCGGGAACTACGGTGGGCACTGAAGCTTTCTTT. Translation gives CASSYPGTTVGTEAFF.

The gene calls are TRBV5-6 and TRBJ1-1; D is uncertain. The CDR3 totals 14 residues. The V and J ends lost 4 bases and 4 bases respectively, with 14 bases between them. Germline CDR1 is SGHDT and CDR2 is YYEEEE. The DNA for the CDR3 is TGTGCCAGCAGCCCCATCGAAGGAGGCACTGAAGCTTTCTTT. This gives the protein CASSPIEGGTEAFF.

Here the CDR3 reads CASSPASGGRETQYF. CDR3 nucleotide sequence: TGTGCCAGCTCACCGGCTAGCGGGGGTAGAGAGACCCAGTACTTC. The gene calls are TRBV18 and TRBJ2-5; 10 nucleotides align to TRBD2. V shed 3 bases, J shed 4 bases, and the junction held 5 bases outside the gene matches. The CDR3 consists of 15 residues. Germline CDR1 is KGHSH and CDR2 is LQKENI.

V is TRBV12-3 or TRBV12-4 and J is TRBJ1-2; TRBD1 might be the D (6 bases). V lost 4 bases, J lost 8 bases, and 8 bases lay in between. There are 11 residues in the CDR3. Here the CDR3 reads CASSSGGGYTF. Written as DNA, the CDR3 is TGTGCCAGCAGTTCGGGGGGCGGCTACACCTTC.

J is TRBJ1-6 and V is TRBV19; D perhaps matches TRBD1 (5 bases). This CDR3 region has 14 residues. Deletions cut 10 bases from V and 0 bases from J, with 10 bases between. CDR1 is LNHDA, CDR2 SQIVND, per germline (reference sequence). As DNA, the CDR3 is TGTGCCACTACGGGGGGCTCCTATAATTCACCCCTCCACTTT. It encodes CATTGGSYNSPLHF.

The chain recombines TRBV7-9 with TRBJ2-5; 7 bases match TRBD1. Germline V gene lookup returns CDR1 SEHNR and CDR2 FQNEAQ (reference sequence). The CDR3 sequence is 14 residues long. V lost 1 base to trimming and J lost 1 base; unmatched junction nucleotides: 0. CDR3 protein: CASSLDRGQETQYF. As DNA, the CDR3 is TGTGCCAGCAGCTTAGACAGGGGCCAAGAGACCCAGTACTTC.

The chain combines TRBV5-4 with TRBJ1-2, with a tentative D call TRBD1 (6 bases). The CDR3 sequence is 13 residues long. Trimming left V 5 bases short and J 8 bases short, with 16 bases between. Germline V lookup: CDR1 SGHNT, CDR2 YYREEE (reference sequence). CDR3 sequence: CASSPPRGYGYTF. Here the CDR3 DNA reads TGTGCCAGCAGTCCGCCAAGGGGGTACGGCTACACCTTC.

V is TRBV5-4 and J is TRBJ1-2; TRBD1 matches 10 bases. The germline V gene encodes CDR1 SGHNT and CDR2 YYREEE (reference sequence). Trimming at V came to 2 bases and at J to 5 bases, leaving 3 bases not matched to a gene. There are 14 residues in the CDR3. The CDR3 DNA reads as TGTGCCAGCAGCTTTGACAGGGGGCGTTATGGCTACACCTTC. It is translated as CASSFDRGRYGYTF.

This chain uses TRBV29-1 with TRBJ2-3; 7 bases fit TRBD2. CDR3 length: 14 amino acids. J gave up 2 bases and V 4 bases, and 6 bases lay outside the gene matches. The germline CDR1 and CDR2 sequences are SQVTM and ANQGSEA. Written as DNA, the CDR3 is TGCAGCGTTGGGGGACTACTACTCACAGATACGCAGTATTTT. This gives the protein CSVGGLLLTDTQYF.

CDR3 DNA: TGTGCCAGCAGCCAAACAGGGCTCTATGGCTACACCTTC. Translated: CASSQTGLYGYTF. The chain employs TRBV14 and TRBJ1-2, with D possibly matching TRBD1 (6 bases). Germline V CDR1 and CDR2: SGHDN, FVKESK. This CDR3 spans 13 amino acids. Trimming took 2 bases from V and 4 from J, leaving 8 bases between them.

The chain has TRBV5-8 and TRBJ2-6; D is undetermined. This CDR3 spans 15 amino acids. Per the germline V gene, CDR1 is SGHTS and CDR2 is YDEGEE. V gave up 1 base and J gave up 4 bases, with 9 bases separating them. The CDR3 protein is CASSLYGIGANVLTF. In DNA form, the CDR3 reads TGTGCCAGCAGCTTGTACGGTATAGGGGCCAACGTCCTGACTTTC.

The chain has TRBV4-2 and TRBJ1-1; perhaps TRBD1 as D (6 bases). Germline CDR1 LGHNA, CDR2 YNFKEQ. This CDR3 comprises 16 residues. Trimming pared 3 bases from V and 0 bases from J, leaving 14 bases between. DNA for the CDR3: TGTGCCAGCAGCCATATTGGACAGCCCCTGAACACTGAAGCTTTCTTT. Translation: CASSHIGQPLNTEAFF.

The chain combines TRBV2 with TRBJ2-6, with D hard to call. The CDR3 is made up of 16 amino acids. Trimming pared 10 bases from V and 0 bases from J, leaving 16 bases between. The germline V gene has CDR1 SNHLY and CDR2 FYNNEI. In nucleotides, the CDR3 is TGTGCCACCGACCCATCACAGAGCTCTGGGGCCAACGTCCTGACTTTC. Encoded protein: CATDPSQSSGANVLTF.

The chain joins TRBV5-1 to TRBJ2-7; 7 nucleotides agree with TRBD1. V was clipped by 4 bases and J by 2 bases; unmatched bases: 6. CDR3 length: 14 amino acids. Looked up from germline, CDR1 is SGHRS and CDR2 is YFSETQ. The CDR3 here is CASSGGTDPYEQYF. The CDR3 nucleotides are TGCGCCAGCAGCGGTGGGACAGATCCCTACGAGCAGTACTTC.

V gene TRBV27 combines with J gene TRBJ1-4; 7 bases line up with TRBD1. Trimming took 2 bases from V and 3 from J; bases not matched to a gene: 12. The germline CDR1 and CDR2 sequences are MNHEY and SMNVEV (reference sequence). The CDR3 covers 18 residues. The CDR3 region has the DNA TGTGCCAGCAGTTTACGCAGACCATCCGGGACAGCTAATGAAAAACTGTTTTTT. Residues: CASSLRRPSGTANEKLFF.

V is TRBV2 and J is TRBJ1-2; D may be TRBD1 (5 bases). Germline assignment: CDR1 SNHLY and CDR2 FYNNEI. The CDR3 is 11 amino acids. Trimming pared 8 bases from V and 4 bases from J, leaving 8 bases between. The CDR3 region is CASGTGYGYTF. DNA for the CDR3: TGTGCCAGCGGTACAGGCTATGGCTACACCTTC.

This chain links TRBV10-3 with TRBJ2-3; 9 nucleotides agree with TRBD1. V lost 4 bases, J lost 3 bases, and 5 bases stayed unmatched. In germline, CDR1 is ENHRY, CDR2 SYGVKD. The CDR3 is 15 amino acids. CDR3 sequence reads: CAISGGTGLTDTQYF. In DNA form, the CDR3 reads TGTGCCATCAGTGGGGGGACAGGGTTAACAGATACGCAGTATTTT.

The chain carries TRBV7-2 and TRBJ2-1; no clear D gene. The CDR3 has 13 residues. V was trimmed by 2 bases and J by 8 bases, leaving 10 bases between them. Germline V gene sequence: CDR1 SGHTA, CDR2 FQGNSA. This CDR3 reads CASSLPVSHEQFF. CDR3 in DNA: TGTGCCAGCAGCTTACCAGTATCCCATGAGCAGTTCTTC.

This sequence joins TRBV5-4 and TRBJ2-5; tentatively, D is TRBD1 (6 bases). Trimming shortened V by 7 bases and J by 2 bases, and 15 bases separated the two germline ends. The germline gives CDR1 SGHNT, CDR2 YYREEE (reference sequence). The CDR3 consists of 14 residues. The CDR3 is CASSQGTLQETQYF. CDR3 nucleotides: TGTGCCAGCTCACAGGGCACCCTTCAAGAGACCCAGTACTTC.

V and J are TRBV3-1 (or the pseudogene TRBV3-2) and TRBJ1-1, with a tentative D call TRBD1 (6 bases). Trimming pared 4 bases from V and 4 bases from J, leaving 19 bases between. Germline V gene sequence: CDR1 LGHDT, CDR2 YNNKEL (reference sequence). The CDR3 covers 16 residues. The CDR3 spells CASSPYRQQGGTEAFF. Written as DNA, the CDR3 is TGTGCCAGCAGCCCCTATCGGCAACAGGGCGGCACTGAAGCTTTCTTT.

The DNA for the CDR3 is TGTGCCAGCAGCTCACAGGGGGTCCAAGAGACCCAGTACTTC. Its translation: CASSSQGVQETQYF. The chain employs TRBV5-5 and TRBJ2-5, with 8 bases matching TRBD1. This CDR3 contains 14 residues. Trimming removed 3 bases from V and 1 base from J; junction bases left unmatched: 2. Germline V gene sequence: CDR1 SGHKS, CDR2 YYEKEE (reference sequence). The variable domain in full, with the rest retrieved from reference TRBV5-5 and TRBJ2-5, is DAGVTQSPTHLIKTRGQQVTLRCSPISGHKSVSWYQQVLGQGPQFIFQYYEKEERGRGNFPDRFSARQFPNYSSELNVNALLLGDSALYLCASSSQGVQETQYFGPGTRLLVL.

The chain combines TRBV12-5 with TRBJ1-6, with TRBD1 matching over 10 bases. V was clipped by 4 bases and J by 7 bases; unmatched bases: 13. CDR3 length: 18 residues. Germline CDR1 LGHNT, CDR2 FRNRAP. CDR3 nucleotide sequence: TGTGCTAGTGGTTCAGGACAGGGGGTGCCCTCGAGGAATTCACCCCTCCACTTT. Translated: CASGSGQGVPSRNSPLHF.

The rearrangement links TRBV7-8 to TRBJ2-2; possible D gene TRBD1, 5 bases. From germline, CDR1 is SGHVS and CDR2 FQNEAQ. V lost 5 bases, J lost 0 bases, and 13 bases lay in between. This CDR3 contains 16 residues. In DNA form, the CDR3 reads TGTGCCAGCAGCCCGTGGACATCCTCGAACACCGGGGAGCTGTTTTTT. Encoded protein: CASSPWTSSNTGELFF.

This clone was recorded only once. This chain uses TRBV6-5 with TRBJ1-3; no clear D. Trimming left V 4 bases short and J 3 bases short, with 10 bases between. Germline V CDR1 and CDR2: MNHEY, SVGAGI. This CDR3 comprises 14 residues. The CDR3 spells CASSSLFYGNTIYF. CDR3 sequence (DNA): TGTGCCAGCAGTTCCCTCTTCTATGGAAACACCATATATTTT.

The gene calls are TRBV15 and TRBJ2-7, with 9 bases fitting TRBD1. The CDR3 sequence is 15 residues long. CDR1 is LNHNV, CDR2 YYDKDF, per germline (reference sequence). Losses at the gene ends were 0 bases for V and 4 bases for J; bases not matched to a gene: 4. The CDR3 nucleotides read TGTGCCACCAGCAGAGATCGGGGGACAGGGTACGAGCAGTACTTC. Translated: CATSRDRGTGYEQYF.

This chain uses TRBV10-2 with TRBJ1-2; unclear D gene. The CDR3 consists of 15 residues. The V gene's germline CDR1 is WSHSY and CDR2 SAAADI. V was trimmed by 4 bases and J by 6 bases, leaving 18 bases between them. The CDR3, as DNA: TGCGCCAGCAGTGTGGAGGGTGGCTCTTGGGATGGCTACACCTTC. As protein: CASSVEGGSWDGYTF.